Shown below are 4 T cell receptor beta chains from a single sample sequenced in a study of Graves' ophthalmopathy and Graves' hyperthyroidism. RNA transcripts were the source from which TCR beta CDR3 regions were amplified. RT-PCR was first run with HTBI primers, then multiplex PCR in a second round. Via MiXCR, TCRdb re-called the multiplex PCR reads, giving one row per CDR3 protein. The table lists over a million distinct CDR3 sequences, about two fifths of them singletons, with around 10% in the top ten. Sequencing used peripheral blood or thyroid tissue (not recorded which). The receptors were gathered from an adult man with Graves' hyperthyroidism.

This clonotype occurred many times. Compared with germline, one end of the junction differs, possibly owing to a read error. The chain combines TRBV19 with TRBJ1-5; D gene unclear. Germline values: CDR1 LNHDA, CDR2 SQIVND (reference sequence). The CDR3 is made up of 13 amino acids. The CDR3 loop reads CASSIASNHPQHF. The CDR3 nucleotides read TGTGCCAGTAGTATAGCGAGCAATCACCCCCAGCATTTT.

This clonotype was observed a few times. A much larger clonotype is one base distant, so this may be a read error. The chain is built from TRBV15 and TRBJ2-7; 9 bases fit TRBD2. V shed 1 base, J shed 0 bases, and the junction held 1 base outside the gene matches. CDR1 and CDR2 (germline): LNHNV, YYDKDF (reference sequence). The CDR3 length is 15 residues. The CDR3 region has the DNA TGTGCCACCAGCAGAGTTAGCGGGGGCTCCTACGAGCAGTACTTC. Its protein is CATSRVSGGSYEQYF.

This clonotype appeared once. The chain recombines TRBV11-2 with TRBJ1-4; TRBD1 agrees at 7 bases. The V gene end was trimmed by 5 bases and the J gene end by 5 bases; junction bases not matched to a gene: 8. The germline V gene has CDR1 SGHAT and CDR2 FQNNGV. The CDR3 consists of 15 residues. CDR3 in DNA: TGTGCCAGCAGCCAGGGACAGTCGGTAAATGAAAAACTGTTTTTT. Translation gives CASSQGQSVNEKLFF.

This clonotype was counted ten times or more. The rearrangement joins TRBV12-3 or TRBV12-4 to TRBJ1-1; the D gene is possibly TRBD1 (6 bases). V was trimmed by 5 bases and J by 3 bases, leaving 16 bases between them. This CDR3 has 15 amino acids. The CDR3 here is CASSPNRVFDTEAFF. DNA of the CDR3: TGTGCCAGCAGTCCGAACAGGGTTTTCGACACTGAAGCTTTCTTT.